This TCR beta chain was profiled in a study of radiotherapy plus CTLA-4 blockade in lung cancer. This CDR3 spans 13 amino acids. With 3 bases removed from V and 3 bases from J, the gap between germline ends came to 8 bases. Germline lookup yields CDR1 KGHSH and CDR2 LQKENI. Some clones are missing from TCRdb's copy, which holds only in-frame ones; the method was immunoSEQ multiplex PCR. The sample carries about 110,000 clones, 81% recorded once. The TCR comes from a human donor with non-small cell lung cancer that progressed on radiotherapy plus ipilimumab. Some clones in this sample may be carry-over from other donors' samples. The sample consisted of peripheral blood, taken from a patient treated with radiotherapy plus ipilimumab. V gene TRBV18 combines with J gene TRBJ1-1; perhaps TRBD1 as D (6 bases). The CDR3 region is CASSPEGDTEAFF. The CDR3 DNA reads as TGTGCCAGCTCACCGGAGGGGGACACTGAAGCTTTCTTT.